The 27 T cell receptor beta chains presented below share a single source sample, sequenced in a study of cytomegalovirus exposure and HLA in healthy donors (dated by TCRdb to 2017 to 2019). The method was the immunoSEQ multiplex PCR assay. The multiplex PCR relied on a mix of 60 forward primers for TCR Vbeta segments and 13 reverse primers for TCR Jbeta segments. As stored in TCRdb, this immuneACCESS dataset retains in-frame rearrangements with V and J assigned. A fraction of the clones does not appear; measured against another copy, unresolved V genes explain less than half of the discrepancy, and the remainder lacks a known reason. Present in this sample are about 150,000 clones, nearly 80% of which were seen just once. The top ten clonotypes cover 1.5% to 2% of the sample. Source material: PBMCs. The receptors stem from a woman aged 30 to 39 in good health and CMV-seronegative.

V is TRBV29-1 and J is TRBJ2-5; 8 nucleotides line up with TRBD1. Losses at the gene ends were 4 bases for V and 5 bases for J; bases not matched to a gene: 9. The CDR3 runs 14 residues. Germline V gene data show CDR1 as SQVTM and CDR2 as ANQGSEA. This CDR3 is CSVVGQGTFETQYF. CDR3 bases: TGCAGCGTTGTAGGACAGGGTACATTTGAGACCCAGTACTTC.

The chain employs TRBV7-8 and TRBJ1-4; no clear D. The germline gives CDR1 SGHVS, CDR2 FQNEAQ. This CDR3 comprises 14 residues. V dropped 5 bases and J dropped 0 bases, with 7 bases sitting between them. The CDR3 is CASSNTATNEKLFF. The CDR3 DNA follows: TGTGCCAGCAGCAACACCGCAACTAATGAAAAACTGTTTTTT.

This clone appeared a few times. The V gene is TRBV19, the J gene TRBJ1-3, with 7 bases fitting TRBD1. J lost 8 bases, V lost 10 bases, and 17 bases had no gene match. CDR3 size: 15 residues. Germline loops: CDR1 LNHDA, CDR2 SQIVND (reference sequence). The CDR3 DNA is TGTGCCACCCTCCCAGGAGGGATGCAGGGGGACACCATATATTTT. It is translated as CATLPGGMQGDTIYF. The full variable domain, its missing parts supplied by reference TRBV19 and TRBJ1-3, is DGGITQSPKYLFRKEGQNVTLSCEQNLNHDAMYWYRQDPGQGLRLIYYSQIVNDFQKGDIAEGYSVSREKKESFPLTVTSAQKNPTAFYLCATLPGGMQGDTIYFGEGSWLTVV.

V gene TRBV5-6 combines with J gene TRBJ2-3; D is possibly TRBD2 (7 bases). The germline V gene has CDR1 SGHDT and CDR2 YYEEEE. The CDR3 has 15 residues. Trimming shortened V by 7 bases and J by 3 bases, and 18 bases separated the two germline ends. The DNA of the CDR3 is TGTGCCAGCGCTGGGCGCGGGGGCATGACAGATACGCAGTATTTT. It specifies CASAGRGGMTDTQYF.

This clone turned up a few times. The chain recombines TRBV6-1 with TRBJ2-7; D is uncertain. There are 14 residues in the CDR3. V shed 0 bases and J shed 2 bases, with 8 bases lying between them. The germline CDR1 and CDR2 sequences are MNHNS and SASEGT. The CDR3 here is CASSEAGSTYEQYF. Here the CDR3 DNA reads TGTGCCAGCAGTGAAGCTGGTTCTACCTACGAGCAGTACTTC.

The chain joins TRBV6-1 to TRBJ2-6; D call uncertain. Germline values: CDR1 MNHNS, CDR2 SASEGT. Deletions cut 6 bases from V and 1 base from J, with 10 bases between. There are 15 residues in the CDR3. The CDR3: CASRRFASGANVLTF. For the CDR3, the DNA is TGTGCCAGCAGACGGTTCGCTTCTGGGGCCAACGTCCTGACTTTC.

As for this clone: The junction differs from germline at one of its ends, possibly a read error. This chain uses TRBV6-1 with TRBJ1-2; 11 bases line up with TRBD1. This CDR3 is 14 amino acids long. Germline CDR1 and CDR2: MNHNS and SASEGT. The CDR3 loop reads CASTERTGGRGYTF. The CDR3 DNA reads as TGTGCCAGCACTGAACGGACAGGGGGCAGGGGCTACACCTTC.

The V gene is TRBV13, the J gene TRBJ2-5; D ambiguous. Germline-derived CDR1 and CDR2 are PRHDT and FYEKMQ (reference sequence). V lost 1 base to trimming and J lost 2 bases, with 2 bases between them. The CDR3 length is 12 residues. This CDR3 is CASSLAQETQYF. CDR3 DNA: TGTGCCAGCAGCTTAGCACAAGAGACCCAGTACTTC.

The genes are TRBV4-1 and TRBJ1-5; D remains ambiguous. Germline V gives CDR1 MGHRA, CDR2 YSYEKL. This CDR3 region has 15 residues. V was clipped by 0 bases and J by 0 bases, with 6 bases between them. The CDR3 bases are TGCGCCAGCAGCCAAGAGGGCCGTAGCAATCAGCCCCAGCATTTT. Translated, it gives CASSQEGRSNQPQHF.

The chain carries TRBV11-3 and TRBJ2-2; 10 nucleotides align to TRBD2. Germline CDR1 SGHNT, CDR2 YENEEA. V trimming: 10 bases; J trimming: 0 bases; junction bases outside the gene matches: 5. This CDR3 has 15 amino acids. CDR3 sequence reads: CATRTSGANTGELFF. CDR3 sequence (DNA): TGTGCCACAAGGACTAGCGGAGCGAACACCGGGGAGCTGTTTTTT. The full variable domain, in which reference TRBV11-3 and TRBJ2-2 provide the parts outside the CDR3, is EAGVVQSPRYKIIEKKQPVAFWCNPISGHNTLYWYLQNLGQGPELLIRYENEEAVDDSQLPKDRFSAERLKGVDSTLKIQPAELGDSAVYLCATRTSGANTGELFFGEGSRLTVL.

The chain combines TRBV19 with TRBJ1-2; 8 bases are shared with TRBD1. The CDR3 contains 14 residues. CDR1 and CDR2 (germline): LNHDA, SQIVND (reference sequence). V was clipped by 4 bases and J by 1 base; unmatched bases: 2. CDR3 sequence reads: CASSTTGGNYGYTF. CDR3 bases: TGTGCCAGTAGTACTACAGGGGGTAACTATGGCTACACCTTC.

The chain employs TRBV4-3 and TRBJ1-1, with 9 bases identical to TRBD1. The J segment lost 3 bases and the V segment lost 1 base, leaving 3 bases of the junction unmatched. The V gene's germline CDR1 is LGHNA and CDR2 YSLEER. This CDR3 region has 15 residues. The chain's CDR3 is CASSQVWTGDTEAFF. CDR3 DNA: TGCGCCAGCAGCCAAGTATGGACAGGGGACACTGAAGCTTTCTTT.

This clone was detected only a few times. The same CDR3 is also encoded by other DNA sequences in this sample. The gene calls are TRBV5-1 and TRBJ2-7, with D possibly matching TRBD2 (5 bases). The germline V and J ends were trimmed by 3 bases and 0 bases, with 13 bases remaining between them. Germline CDR1 is SGHRS and CDR2 is YFSETQ. The CDR3 extends over 15 amino acids. The CDR3 reads CASSSGGSSSYEQYF. As DNA, the CDR3 is TGCGCCAGCAGCTCGGGCGGGTCTAGCTCCTACGAGCAGTACTTC.

The rearrangement joins TRBV5-6 to TRBJ1-5; D is undetermined. The CDR3 length is 16 residues. CDR1 is SGHDT, CDR2 YYEEEE, per germline. Trimming cost V 1 base and J 2 bases, with 13 bases left between them. CDR3 nucleotide sequence: TGTGCCAGCAGCTTGTGGCAGGAAGTAGGCAATCAGCCCCAGCATTTT. Protein product: CASSLWQEVGNQPQHF. The full variable domain, completed using reference TRBV5-6 and TRBJ1-5, is DAGVTQSPTHLIKTRGQQVTLRCSPKSGHDTVSWYQQALGQGPQFIFQYYEEEERQRGNFPDRFSGHQFPNYSSELNVNALLLGDSALYLCASSLWQEVGNQPQHFGDGTRLSIL.

This chain's CDR3 is CASSPYIRRVSEAFF. As DNA, the CDR3 is TGTGCCAGCAGCCCTTATATTCGGAGGGTTTCTGAAGCTTTCTTT. This chain joins TRBV28 and TRBJ1-1; no firm D call. CDR3 length: 15 residues. Germline V gives CDR1 MDHEN, CDR2 SYDVKM. With 6 bases removed from V and 6 bases from J, the gap between germline ends came to 20 bases. The variable domain in full, completed from reference TRBV28 and TRBJ1-1, reads DVKVTQSSRYLVKRTGEKVFLECVQDMDHENMFWYRQDPGLGLRLIYFSYDVKMKEKGDIPEGYSVSREKKERFSLILESASTNQTSMYLCASSPYIRRVSEAFFGQGTRLTVV.

The chain uses TRBV7-6 and TRBJ2-7, with D maybe TRBD2 (6 bases). The germline V gene has CDR1 SGHVS and CDR2 FNYEAQ. V lost 5 bases and J 4 bases, leaving 21 bases between the germline ends. The CDR3 is 16 residues long. The CDR3 loop is CASSPPSGGLGYEQYF. For the CDR3, the DNA is TGTGCCAGCAGCCCCCCAAGTGGGGGGTTGGGATACGAGCAGTACTTC. Variable domain in full (rest from reference TRBV7-6 and TRBJ2-7): GAGVSQSPRYKVTKRGQDVALRCDPISGHVSLYWYRQALGQGPEFLTYFNYEAQQDKSGLPNDRFSAERPEGSISTLTIQRTEQRDSAMYRCASSPPSGGLGYEQYFGPGTRLTVT.

This sequence joins TRBV5-1 and TRBJ2-7, with a weak D call TRBD1 (6 bases). V lost 4 bases and J lost 3, with 11 bases in between. This CDR3 is 13 amino acids long. Germline-derived CDR1 and CDR2 are SGHRS and YFSETQ. DNA for the CDR3: TGCGCCAGCAGCAGGGACACTAGCTACGAGCAGTACTTC. Its protein product is CASSRDTSYEQYF.

V gene TRBV9 combines with J gene TRBJ1-2, with D possibly matching TRBD1 (6 bases). The germline CDR1 and CDR2 sequences are SGDLS and YYNGEE. The germline V and J ends were trimmed by 0 bases and 2 bases, with 14 bases remaining between them. The CDR3 is 16 residues long. Written as DNA, the CDR3 is TGTGCCAGCAGCGTAGCTCCGGGGGGCCACAACTATGGCTACACCTTC. Its translation: CASSVAPGGHNYGYTF.

CDR3 DNA sequence: TGCGCCAGCAGCGACAGGGGCCGGGGAGGAGAGACCCAGTACTTC. Amino acids: CASSDRGRGGETQYF. This chain links TRBV10-2 with TRBJ2-5; 8 bases align to TRBD1. This CDR3 has 15 residues. From germline, CDR1 is WSHSY and CDR2 SAAADI. V lost 6 bases, J lost 4 bases, and 10 bases stayed unmatched.

In its sample, this clone was seen once. The rearrangement uses TRBV6-5 and TRBJ1-3; the D is unclear. The V gene's germline CDR1 is MNHEY and CDR2 SVGAGI. V lost 7 bases to trimming and J lost 0 bases, with 13 bases between them. The CDR3 has 15 residues. CDR3 residues: CASMRGMISGNTIYF. The DNA for the CDR3 is TGTGCCAGCATGCGCGGGATGATCTCTGGAAACACCATATATTTT.

The chain has TRBV10-3 and TRBJ1-2; D may be TRBD1 (5 bases). The CDR3 sequence is 16 residues long. Trimming pared 6 bases from V and 5 bases from J, leaving 22 bases between. CDR1 and CDR2 (germline): ENHRY, SYGVKD. The CDR3 loop reads CAISPSGQAGWYGYTF. The CDR3 DNA follows: TGTGCCATCAGCCCCTCAGGACAAGCCGGGTGGTATGGCTACACCTTC.

The table lists this clone with a few counts. This CDR3 reads CASSTQQGQQFF. CDR3 DNA: TGTGCCAGCAGCACTCAACAGGGGCAGCAGTTCTTC. The V gene is TRBV7-3, the J gene TRBJ2-1; 7 bases map to TRBD1. Losses at the gene ends were 5 bases for V and 11 bases for J; bases not matched to a gene: 6. Germline V CDR1 and CDR2: SGHTA, FQGTGA. This CDR3 spans 12 amino acids.

The rearrangement joins TRBV6-5 to TRBJ2-1, with 7 bases identical to TRBD1. Trimming removed 3 bases from V and 10 bases from J; junction bases left unmatched: 3. CDR3 length equals 12 residues. The germline CDR1 and CDR2 sequences are MNHEY and SVGAGI. The CDR3 DNA sequence: TGTGCCAGCAGTTATCGGACAGGCGAGCAGTTCTTC. It is translated as CASSYRTGEQFF.

This sequence joins TRBV19 and TRBJ1-1; D gene unclear. V shed 8 bases and J shed 5 bases, with 18 bases lying between them. Germline loops: CDR1 LNHDA, CDR2 SQIVND (reference sequence). This CDR3 has 14 residues. Here the CDR3 DNA reads TGTGCCAGTGCTCGCGTTGAGGTGGAAACTGAAGCTTTCTTT. Translation: CASARVEVETEAFF.

This clone was detected a few times. The gene calls are TRBV2 and TRBJ1-1; D unclear. Germline loops: CDR1 SNHLY, CDR2 FYNNEI. This CDR3 region has 11 residues. V dropped 7 bases and J dropped 1 base, with 4 bases sitting between them. Here the CDR3 DNA reads TGTGCCAGCAACGGGAACACTGAAGCTTTCTTT. Translated: CASNGNTEAFF.

The J gene is TRBJ1-2, the V gene TRBV6-1; 10 nucleotides line up with TRBD1. The germline CDR1 and CDR2 sequences are MNHNS and SASEGT. The ends lost 8 bases at V and 7 bases at J; junction bases unmatched: 4. This CDR3 spans 12 amino acids. CDR3 sequence: CASLWTGGGYTF. CDR3 DNA: TGTGCCAGCCTCTGGACAGGGGGTGGCTACACCTTC.

The V and J genes are TRBV19 and TRBJ2-3; 9 nucleotides align to TRBD1. This CDR3 spans 14 amino acids. Per the germline V gene, CDR1 is LNHDA and CDR2 is SQIVND (reference sequence). V was pared by 7 bases and J by 7 bases, with 9 bases of the junction left unmatched. For the CDR3, the DNA is TGTGCCAGTACACCGGGACAGGGAGGATATACGCAGTATTTT. Translation gives CASTPGQGGYTQYF.